What follows describes a single T cell receptor beta chain. Its matching antigen is unknown. Donors were ostensibly healthy at sampling, although undocumented immune exposures were probable. This entry comes from a study of cytomegalovirus exposure and HLA in healthy donors. Study-wide findings and caveats: The classifier was said to identify cytomegalovirus status with high specificity and sensitivity. CMV serostatus was the only recorded immune exposure for donors.

Looked up from germline, CDR1 is ENHRY and CDR2 is SYGVKD. Trimming stripped 4 bases from V and 1 base from J, with 9 bases between. CDR3 length: 14 residues. PCR employed 60 Vbeta and 13 Jbeta primers. Profiled with immunoSEQ multiplex PCR; TCRdb holds only in-frame clones, not every one. In the table there are more than 100,000 clones, around 72% of which are singletons. The origin of this receptor is a woman aged 35 to 49 in good health and CMV-seropositive. The sample comprised PBMCs. V is TRBV10-3 and J is TRBJ2-3; D possibly corresponds to TRBD1 (6 bases). The CDR3 DNA reads TGTGCCATCAGTGGAACAGGGCGCACAGATACGCAGTATTTT. This gives the protein CAISGTGRTDTQYF.